The subject of this entry is one TCR beta chain. The antigen is undetermined. These data come from a study of shared clonotypes between healthy human individuals. Profiling relied on immunoSEQ multiplex PCR, and the TCRdb table lists in-frame clones only, not all of them. The table lists about 2.4 million clones, around 94% of them singletons. Study-level results: Exclusively blood specimens were collected; tissue repertoires likely differ.

CDR1 is SEHNR, CDR2 FQNEAQ, per germline (reference sequence). V shed 1 base and J shed 4 bases, with 11 bases lying between them. This CDR3 is built from 15 residues. The chain is built from TRBV7-9 and TRBJ1-5; no definite D call. The receptor was derived from a man between 18 and 29 years old in good health. Sequencing input: naive CD4+ T cells sorted from blood. The subset here: CD45RA+ positively selected. This chain's CDR3 is CASSLDAQTNQPQHF. The CDR3 nucleotides read TGTGCCAGCAGCTTAGATGCGCAGACTAATCAGCCCCAGCATTTT.